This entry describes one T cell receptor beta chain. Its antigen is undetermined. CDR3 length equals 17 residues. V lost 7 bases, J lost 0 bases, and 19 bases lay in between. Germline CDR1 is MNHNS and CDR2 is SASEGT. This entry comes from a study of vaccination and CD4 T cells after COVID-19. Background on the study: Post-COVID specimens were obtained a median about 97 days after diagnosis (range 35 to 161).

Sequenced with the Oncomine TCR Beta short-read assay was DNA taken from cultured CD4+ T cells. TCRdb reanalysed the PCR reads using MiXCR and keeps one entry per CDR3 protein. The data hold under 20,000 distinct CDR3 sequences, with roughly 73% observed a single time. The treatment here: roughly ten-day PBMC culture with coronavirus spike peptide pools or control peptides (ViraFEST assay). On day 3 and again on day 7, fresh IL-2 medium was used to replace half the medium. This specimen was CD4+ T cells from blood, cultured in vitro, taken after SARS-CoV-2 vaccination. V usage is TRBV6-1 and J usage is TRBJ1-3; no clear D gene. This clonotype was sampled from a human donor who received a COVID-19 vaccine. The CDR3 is CASNRVGGFLSGNTIYF. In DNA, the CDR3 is TGTGCCAGCAATCGCGTCGGTGGGTTCCTCTCTGGAAACACCATATATTTT.